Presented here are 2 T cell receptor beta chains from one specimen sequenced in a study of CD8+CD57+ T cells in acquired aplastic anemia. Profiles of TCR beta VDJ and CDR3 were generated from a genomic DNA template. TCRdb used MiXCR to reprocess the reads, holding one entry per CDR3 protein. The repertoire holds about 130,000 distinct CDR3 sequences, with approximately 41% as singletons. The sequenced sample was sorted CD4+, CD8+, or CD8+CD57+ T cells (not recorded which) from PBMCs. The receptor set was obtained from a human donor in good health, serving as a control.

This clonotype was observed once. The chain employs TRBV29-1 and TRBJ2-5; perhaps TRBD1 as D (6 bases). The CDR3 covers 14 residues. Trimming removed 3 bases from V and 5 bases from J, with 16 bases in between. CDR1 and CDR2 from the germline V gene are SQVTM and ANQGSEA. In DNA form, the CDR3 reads TGCAGCGTTGAGGGAACAGGGACGACCGAGACCCAGTACTTC. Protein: CSVEGTGTTETQYF.

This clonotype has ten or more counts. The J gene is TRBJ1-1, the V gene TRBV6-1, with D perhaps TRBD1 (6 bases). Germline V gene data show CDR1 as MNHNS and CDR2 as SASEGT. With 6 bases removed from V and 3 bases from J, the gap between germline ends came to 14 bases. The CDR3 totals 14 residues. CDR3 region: CASSLTGSDTEAFF. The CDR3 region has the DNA TGTGCCAGCAGCCTGACAGGCAGTGACACTGAAGCTTTCTTT.